Listed below are T cell receptor beta chains from one sample, sequenced in a study of blood T cell repertoires in COVID-19. Only in-frame clones appear in the TCRdb table, and some are missing; sequencing was by immunoSEQ multiplex PCR. The data show approximately 410,000 clones, with 86% seen just once and approximately 1.5% held by the top ten. Source material: peripheral blood. The receptors were sampled from a woman between 25 and 40 years old with active or convalescent COVID-19. The CDR3 runs from the conserved cysteine through the conserved F or W. A D gene is named only where the DNA matches it firmly. Size values are once, few and many counts, or a class for expanded clones, and some rows have none.

J,D,size,V,CDR3,DNA
TRBJ1-5,TRBD1,-,TRBV28,CASEGTGYVWQPQHF,TGTGCCAGCGAAGGGACAGGGTATGTTTGGCAGCCCCAGCATTTT
TRBJ2-1,-,-,TRBV3-1/TRBV3-2,CASSLSIEVYNEQFF,TGTGCCAGCAGCCTGAGTATTGAGGTATACAATGAGCAGTTCTTC
TRBJ1-5,TRBD1,-,TRBV4-1,CASSQGTGANSNQPQHF,TGCGCCAGCAGCCAGGGGACAGGGGCGAATAGCAATCAGCCCCAGCATTTT
TRBJ1-1,-,-,TRBV10-3,CAISESSTGLNTEAFF,TGTGCCATCAGTGAGTCCTCGACAGGCCTGAACACTGAAGCTTTCTTT
TRBJ2-1,TRBD2,-,TRBV7-2,CASRSSSGAPYNEQFF,TGTGCCAGCAGGTCCTCTAGCGGTGCGCCCTACAATGAGCAGTTCTTC
TRBJ2-7,-,-,TRBV5-6,CASSLASSYEQYF,TGTGCCAGCAGCTTGGCTAGCTCCTACGAGCAGTACTTC
TRBJ2-7,-,once,TRBV11-2,CASSLEISGTYEQYF,TGTGCCAGCAGCTTAGAAATTAGCGGAACCTACGAGCAGTACTTC
TRBJ1-5,-,-,TRBV21-1,CATALRTGGGSNQPQHF,TGTGCCACCGCGCTCCGAACCGGGGGTGGGAGCAATCAGCCCCAGCATTTT
TRBJ2-5,-,-,TRBV7-6,CASSLGGLVGQETQYF,TGTGCCAGCAGCTTAGGCGGACTGGTAGGCCAAGAGACCCAGTACTTC
TRBJ1-1,-,-,TRBV27,CASSLGGGEAFF,TGTGCCAGCAGTCTCGGGGGGGGTGAAGCTTTCTTT
TRBJ1-4,TRBD1,few,TRBV6-5,CASSSGRGQGAEKLFF,TGTGCCAGCAGTTCAGGGCGGGGACAGGGGGCGGAAAAACTGTTTTTT
TRBJ1-5,-,-,TRBV19,CASSIGPTGPQHF,TGTGCCAGTAGTATAGGCCCCACGGGGCCCCAGCATTTT
TRBJ2-3,TRBD1,-,TRBV3-1/TRBV3-2,CASSQGTGEDTQYF,TGTGCCAGCAGCCAAGGGACAGGGGAAGATACGCAGTATTTT
TRBJ2-5,TRBD2,-,TRBV5-4,CASSLGLAGGGETQYF,TGTGCCAGCAGCCTGGGACTAGCGGGAGGAGGGGAGACCCAGTACTTC
TRBJ2-2,TRBD2,-,TRBV19,CASSPGGGPTGELFF,TGTGCCAGTAGTCCCGGCGGGGGACCGACCGGGGAGCTGTTTTTT
TRBJ1-1,-,-,TRBV10-3,CAIQEQMNTEAFF,TGTGCCATACAGGAACAGATGAACACTGAAGCTTTCTTT
TRBJ2-7,TRBD1,once,TRBV5-4,CARALQGERGSEQYF,TGTGCCAGAGCTTTACAGGGGGAGAGGGGGTCCGAGCAGTACTTC
TRBJ1-4,-,-,TRBV4-1,CASSLGPLQGPEKLFF,TGCGCCAGCAGCTTAGGGCCCCTACAGGGACCTGAAAAACTGTTTTTT
TRBJ2-5,-,once,TRBV27,CASSTRLEEETQYF,TGTGCCAGCAGTACAAGGCTGGAGGAAGAGACCCAGTACTTC
TRBJ2-2,TRBD1,-,TRBV24-1,CATSETGVTGELFF,TGTGCCACCAGTGAAACAGGGGTCACCGGGGAGCTGTTTTTT
TRBJ1-2,TRBD1,-,TRBV12-3/TRBV12-4,CASSWDRSRGYTF,TGTGCCAGCAGTTGGGACAGGAGCAGGGGCTACACCTTC
TRBJ1-2,-,once,TRBV7-8,CASRPRRNTYGYTF,TGTGCCAGCAGACCTCGGAGGAACACCTATGGCTACACCTTC
TRBJ2-1,TRBD1,few,TRBV2,CASSEDRVVSEQFF,TGTGCCAGCAGCGAGGACAGGGTTGTGTCTGAGCAGTTCTTC
TRBJ2-1,-,few,TRBV19,CASSSGWGGYNEQFF,TGTGCCAGTAGTTCCGGGTGGGGAGGCTACAATGAGCAGTTCTTC
TRBJ2-3,-,-,TRBV6-5,CASSSPYDSGWDTQYF,TGTGCCAGCAGTTCCCCCTACGATTCGGGTTGGGATACGCAGTATTTT
TRBJ1-2,TRBD1,-,TRBV6-1,CASSERTGYGYTF,TGTGCCAGCAGTGAACGGACAGGTTATGGCTACACCTTC